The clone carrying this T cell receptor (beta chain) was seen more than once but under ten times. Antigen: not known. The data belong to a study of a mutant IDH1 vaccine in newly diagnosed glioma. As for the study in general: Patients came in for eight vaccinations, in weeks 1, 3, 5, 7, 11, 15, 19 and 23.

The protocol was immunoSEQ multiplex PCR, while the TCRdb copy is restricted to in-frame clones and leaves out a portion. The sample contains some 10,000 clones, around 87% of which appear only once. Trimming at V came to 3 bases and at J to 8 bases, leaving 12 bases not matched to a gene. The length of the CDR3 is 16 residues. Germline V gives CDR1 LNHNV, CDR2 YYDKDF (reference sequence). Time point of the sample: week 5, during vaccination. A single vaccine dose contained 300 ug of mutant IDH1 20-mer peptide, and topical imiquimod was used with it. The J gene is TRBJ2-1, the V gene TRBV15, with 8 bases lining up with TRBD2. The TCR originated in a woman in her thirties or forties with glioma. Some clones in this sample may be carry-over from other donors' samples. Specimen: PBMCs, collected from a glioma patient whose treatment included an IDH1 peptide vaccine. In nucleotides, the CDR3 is TGTGCCACCAGCAGCAGACTAGCGCCCCTCAAAGATGAGCAGTTCTTC. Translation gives CATSSRLAPLKDEQFF.